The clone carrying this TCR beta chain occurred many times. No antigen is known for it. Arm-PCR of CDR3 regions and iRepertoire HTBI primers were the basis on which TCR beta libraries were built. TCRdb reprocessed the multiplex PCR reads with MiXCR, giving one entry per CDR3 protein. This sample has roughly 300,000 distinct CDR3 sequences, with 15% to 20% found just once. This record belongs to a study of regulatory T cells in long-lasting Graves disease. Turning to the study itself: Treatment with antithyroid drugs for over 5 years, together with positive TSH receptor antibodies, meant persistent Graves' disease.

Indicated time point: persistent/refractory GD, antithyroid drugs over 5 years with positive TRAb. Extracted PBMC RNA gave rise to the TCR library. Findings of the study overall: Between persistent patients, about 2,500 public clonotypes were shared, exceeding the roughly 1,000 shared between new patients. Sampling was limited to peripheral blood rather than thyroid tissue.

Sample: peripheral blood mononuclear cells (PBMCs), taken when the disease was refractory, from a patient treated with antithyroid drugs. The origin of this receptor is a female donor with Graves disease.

The CDR3: CASSLGLAEAYEQYF. CDR3 sequence (DNA): TGTGCCAGCAGCTTGGGACTAGCGGAGGCCTACGAGCAGTACTTC. This chain uses TRBV3-1 with TRBJ2-7, with TRBD2 matching over 11 bases. CDR3 size: 15 residues. The J segment lost 2 bases and the V segment lost 5 bases, leaving 5 bases of the junction unmatched. Per the germline V gene, CDR1 is LGHDT and CDR2 is YNNKEL (reference sequence).